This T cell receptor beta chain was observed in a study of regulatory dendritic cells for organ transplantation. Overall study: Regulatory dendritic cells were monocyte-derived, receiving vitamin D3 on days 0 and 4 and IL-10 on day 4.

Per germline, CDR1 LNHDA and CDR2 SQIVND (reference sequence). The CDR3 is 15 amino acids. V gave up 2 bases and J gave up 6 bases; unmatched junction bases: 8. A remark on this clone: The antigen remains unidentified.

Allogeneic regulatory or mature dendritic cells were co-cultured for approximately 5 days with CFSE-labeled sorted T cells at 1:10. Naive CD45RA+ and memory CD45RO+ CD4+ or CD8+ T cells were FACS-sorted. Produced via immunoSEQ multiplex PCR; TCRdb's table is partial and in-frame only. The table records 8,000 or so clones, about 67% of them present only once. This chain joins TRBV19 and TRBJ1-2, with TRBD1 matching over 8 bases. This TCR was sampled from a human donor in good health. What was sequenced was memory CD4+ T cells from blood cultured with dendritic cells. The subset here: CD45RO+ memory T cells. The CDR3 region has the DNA TGTGCCAGTAGTATAACAGGACAGGGACTGGATGGCTACACCTTC. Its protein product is CASSITGQGLDGYTF.